This paragraph reports one T cell receptor (beta chain). Its antigen is unidentified. Method: immunoSEQ multiplex PCR; TCRdb's copy keeps in-frame clones and lacks some. The data hold about 66,000 clones, with about nine tenths observed a single time. This sample was included in a study of PD-L1 blockade in urothelial cancer. Overall study: The researchers analyzed blood 3 weeks (second dose) and 6 weeks after treatment start. General study points: Where pretreatment blood TCR clonality fell below the median, better survival was predicted.

Time point described: peripheral blood 6 weeks after treatment start. V dropped 5 bases and J dropped 8; count of bases not matched to a gene: 16. CDR3 size: 17 residues. Germline V lookup: CDR1 SEHNR, CDR2 FQNEAQ (reference sequence). The source material was PBMCs, sampled around atezolizumab (anti-PD-L1) treatment. This sequence originates from a man aged 55 to 70 with urothelial cancer. The chain combines TRBV7-9 with TRBJ2-1; 9 bases align to TRBD2. The CDR3, as DNA: TGTGCCAGCAGCCCTCGTTTAGCGGGAGCCCAAGGGGATGAGCAGTTCTTC. Its protein product is CASSPRLAGAQGDEQFF.